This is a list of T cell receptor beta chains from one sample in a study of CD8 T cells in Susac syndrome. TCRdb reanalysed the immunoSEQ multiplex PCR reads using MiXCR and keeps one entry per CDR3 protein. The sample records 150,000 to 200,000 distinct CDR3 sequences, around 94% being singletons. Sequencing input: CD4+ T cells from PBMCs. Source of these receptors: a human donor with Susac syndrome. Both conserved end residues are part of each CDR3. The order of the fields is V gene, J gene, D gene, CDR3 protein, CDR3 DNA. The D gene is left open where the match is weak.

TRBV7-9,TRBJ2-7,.,CASSLGGLGYEQYF,TGTGCCAGCAGCTTAGGGGGGCTCGGATACGAGCAGTACTTC
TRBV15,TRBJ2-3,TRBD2,CATSRVRGLAVTDTQYF,TGTGCCACCAGCAGAGTTCGGGGACTAGCGGTCACAGATACGCAGTATTTT
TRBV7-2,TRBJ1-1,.,CASSLVAPRSFTEAFF,TGTGCCAGCAGCTTAGTTGCCCCCCGCAGTTTCACTGAAGCTTTCTTT
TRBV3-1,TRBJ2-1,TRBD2,CASSQSWTSGSLYEQFF,TGTGCCAGCAGCCAATCTTGGACTAGCGGGAGTTTGTATGAGCAGTTCTTC
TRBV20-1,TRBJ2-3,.,CSAQTDTQYF,TGCAGTGCCCAGACAGATACGCAGTATTTT
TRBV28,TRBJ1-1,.,CASSAQGMKAEAFF,TGTGCCAGCAGTGCGCAGGGGATGAAGGCTGAAGCTTTCTTT
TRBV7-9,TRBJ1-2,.,CASSSRREGGGGYTF,TGTGCCAGCAGCTCCAGACGTGAGGGAGGTGGTGGCTACACCTTC
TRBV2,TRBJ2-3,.,CASSERGGDTQYF,TGTGCCAGCAGTGAGCGAGGGGGAGATACGCAGTATTTT
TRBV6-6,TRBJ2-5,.,CASSFFAARQETQYF,TGTGCCAGCAGCTTTTTCGCTGCGAGACAAGAGACCCAGTACTTC
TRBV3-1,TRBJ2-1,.,CASSHNPTGSLGQFF,TGTGCCAGCAGCCACAATCCGACGGGGTCTTTGGGGCAGTTCTTC
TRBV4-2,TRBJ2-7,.,CASSQVAGSFSYEQYF,TGTGCCAGCAGCCAAGTGGCGGGGTCGTTCTCCTACGAGCAGTACTTC
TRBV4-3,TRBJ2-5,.,CASSQNKGGIGQETQYF,TGCGCCAGCAGCCAAAATAAAGGAGGGATCGGGCAAGAGACCCAGTACTTC
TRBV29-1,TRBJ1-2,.,CSVEAYGTF,TGCAGCGTTGAAGCTTACGGCACCTTC
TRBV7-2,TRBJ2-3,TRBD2,CASTPSGPQSSTQYF,TGTGCCAGCACCCCTAGCGGTCCTCAATCCAGTACGCAGTATTTT
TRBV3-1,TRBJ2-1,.,CASTQAPRNLGDEQFF,TGTGCCAGCACCCAAGCCCCCCGGAACTTGGGCGATGAGCAGTTCTTC
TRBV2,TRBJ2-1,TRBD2,CASSVGLPSSYNEQFF,TGTGCCAGCAGCGTGGGACTACCGAGCTCCTACAATGAGCAGTTCTTC
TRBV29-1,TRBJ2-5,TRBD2,CSVERLAGETQYF,TGCAGCGTTGAAAGACTAGCTGGAGAGACCCAGTACTTC